The 7 T cell receptor beta chains listed next were all sequenced from one sample in a study of OX40 agonist ivuxolimab in advanced cancers. Measured with immunoSEQ multiplex PCR; TCRdb has only the in-frame clones, and not every one. The repertoire holds about 72,000 clones, with over 85% as singletons. This sample comprised CD4+ or CD8+ T cells sorted from blood, obtained in a trial of the OX40 agonist ivuxolimab. Receptors were obtained from an adult with an advanced solid tumor such as melanoma, head and neck, liver or kidney cancer.

The table lists this clone with a count of one. The chain recombines TRBV15 with TRBJ1-1; the D is unclear. Trimming stripped 5 bases from V and 3 bases from J, with 10 bases between. This CDR3 is built from 13 residues. The germline V gene has CDR1 LNHNV and CDR2 YYDKDF (reference sequence). The CDR3 coding sequence is TGTGCCACCAGCCCAACTTGGGACACTGAAGCTTTCTTT. It codes for CATSPTWDTEAFF.

This chain joins TRBV4-2 and TRBJ2-1, with TRBD2 matching over 11 bases. Germline lookup yields CDR1 LGHNA and CDR2 YNFKEQ. The CDR3 totals 16 residues. After removal of 2 bases from V and 4 bases from J, the junction contained 4 bases not matched to a gene. The CDR3 sequence: CASSQTSGGQYNEQFF. Here the CDR3 DNA reads TGTGCCAGCAGCCAAACTAGCGGGGGCCAGTACAATGAGCAGTTCTTC.

This clone has only one observation. This rearrangement joins TRBV5-4 to TRBJ2-7; D not certain. The CDR3 has 13 residues. The ends were cut back, 1 base at V and 5 bases at J, with 10 bases in the middle. CDR1 is SGHNT and CDR2 is YYREEE in the germline V gene (reference sequence). For the CDR3, the DNA is TGTGCCAGCAGCTTGATAGGGTACGACGAGCAGTACTTC. Encoded protein: CASSLIGYDEQYF.

The chain carries TRBV2 and TRBJ1-2; D is uncertain. Between the trimmed V and J ends, which lost 3 bases and 5 bases, there was a span of 7 bases. The CDR3 spans 12 residues. Germline CDR1 and CDR2: SNHLY and FYNNEI. Here the CDR3 reads CASSEADYGYTF. The CDR3 nucleotides are TGTGCCAGCAGTGAGGCGGATTATGGCTACACCTTC.

This clone was recorded only once. The chain employs TRBV7-2 and TRBJ1-2; D is perhaps TRBD1 (6 bases). CDR3 length: 14 residues. Looked up from germline, CDR1 is SGHTA and CDR2 is FQGNSA. V lost 5 bases and J 6 bases, leaving 16 bases between the germline ends. The CDR3 nucleotides are TGTGCCAGCAGCGTCTCCGGGACAACTGATGGCTACACCTTC. This translates into CASSVSGTTDGYTF.

The J gene is TRBJ1-5, the V gene TRBV6-1; no clear D. Trimming shortened V by 0 bases and J by 7 bases, and 7 bases separated the two germline ends. CDR3 length: 13 amino acids. From germline, CDR1 is MNHNS and CDR2 SASEGT. The CDR3 DNA reads TGTGCCAGCAGTGAAGCGGTCTACCAGCCCCAGCATTTT. The encoded protein is CASSEAVYQPQHF.

The rearrangement uses TRBV27 and TRBJ2-1; tentative D call: TRBD1 (6 bases). CDR1 and CDR2 from the germline V gene are MNHEY and SMNVEV (reference sequence). V was trimmed by 4 bases and J by 6 bases, leaving 16 bases between them. The CDR3 length is 15 residues. The CDR3 sequence: CASSSPSLGANEQFF. The CDR3 bases are TGTGCCAGCAGTTCCCCTTCGCTGGGGGCCAATGAGCAGTTCTTC.